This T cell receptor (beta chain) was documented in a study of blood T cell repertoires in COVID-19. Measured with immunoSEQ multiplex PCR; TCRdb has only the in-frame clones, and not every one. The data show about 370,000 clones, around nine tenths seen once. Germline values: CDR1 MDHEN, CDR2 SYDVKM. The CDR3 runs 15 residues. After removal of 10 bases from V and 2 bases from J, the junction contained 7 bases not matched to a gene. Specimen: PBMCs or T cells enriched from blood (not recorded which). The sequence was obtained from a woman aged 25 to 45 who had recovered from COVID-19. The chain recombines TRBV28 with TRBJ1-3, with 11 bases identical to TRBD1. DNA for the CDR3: TGTGCCATCGTCCCGGGACAGGGGGCTGGAAACACCATATATTTT. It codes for CAIVPGQGAGNTIYF.